The present T cell receptor (beta chain) was sequenced within a study of blood T cells in healthy people across ages. Study-wide background: Template switching captured about one barcoded beta molecule per two T cells. General study points: Significant beta diversity loss was already apparent by age around 36, declining roughly linearly.

Every sample gave at least 5 micrograms of total RNA when it was extracted. This clonotype was found many times. Its antigen is not identified. Using a J-beta primer mix together with a sample-barcoded 5' primer, a second PCR was run for roughly 7 to 11 cycles. The template-switch adaptor, which had 12 random nucleotides, put a tag on each cDNA molecule. TCRdb redid the calling of the 5' RACE reads with MiXCR, one entry per CDR3 protein. In the table there are roughly 1,700,000 distinct CDR3 sequences, 25% to 30% of which are singletons. This receptor was identified in a woman younger than 45 in good health. Sequenced sample: blood.

The CDR3 reads CASSPTSGGGNSYEQYF. The DNA of the CDR3 is TGTGCCAGCAGCCCGACTAGCGGGGGGGGTAACTCCTACGAGCAGTACTTC. The chain has TRBV7-6 and TRBJ2-7; 14 positions agree with TRBD2. The CDR3 runs to 17 residues. The ends lost 5 bases at V and 0 bases at J; junction bases unmatched: 6. CDR1 SGHVS and CDR2 FNYEAQ come from the germline V gene.